Following are 12 T cell receptor beta chains from one sample sequenced in a study of T cell responses to AZD1222 COVID-19 vaccine. Some clones are missing from TCRdb's copy, which holds only in-frame ones; the method was immunoSEQ multiplex PCR. Here the sample spans 150,000 or so clones, 75% to 95% being singletons. This sample comprised peripheral blood, obtained on day 0 of AZD1222 vaccination. The receptors shown here come from an adult in good health.

V and J are TRBV7-9 and TRBJ2-1; 10 nucleotides align to TRBD2. Trimming cost V 5 bases and J 3 bases; bases outside gene matches: 4. CDR1 is SEHNR, CDR2 FQNEAQ, per germline (reference sequence). This CDR3 comprises 15 residues. The CDR3 region is CASSPGLAVYNEQFF. The CDR3 region has the DNA TGTGCCAGCAGCCCCGGACTAGCGGTCTACAATGAGCAGTTCTTC. The variable domain in full, completed from reference TRBV7-9 and TRBJ2-1, reads DTGVSQNPRHKITKRGQNVTFRCDPISEHNRLYWYRQTLGQGPEFLTYFQNEAQLEKSRLLSDRFSAERPKGSFSTLEIQRTEQGDSAMYLCASSPGLAVYNEQFFGPGTRLTVL.

The rearrangement joins TRBV7-9 to TRBJ2-5, with 7 bases identical to TRBD1. Germline CDR1 and CDR2: SEHNR and FQNEAQ (reference sequence). Trimming at V came to 4 bases and at J to 2 bases, leaving 4 bases not matched to a gene. The length of the CDR3 is 14 residues. This CDR3 reads CASSSGQLQETQYF. As DNA, the CDR3 is TGTGCCAGCAGCTCGGGACAGTTACAAGAGACCCAGTACTTC. The variable domain in full, with the rest retrieved from reference TRBV7-9 and TRBJ2-5, is DTGVSQNPRHKITKRGQNVTFRCDPISEHNRLYWYRQTLGQGPEFLTYFQNEAQLEKSRLLSDRFSAERPKGSFSTLEIQRTEQGDSAMYLCASSSGQLQETQYFGPGTRLLVL.

This clone has just one count. V gene TRBV28 combines with J gene TRBJ2-7, with 9 bases that match TRBD1. CDR1 and CDR2 from the germline V gene are MDHEN and SYDVKM. The CDR3 spans 16 residues. V trimming: 5 bases; J trimming: 5 bases; junction bases outside the gene matches: 13. Here the CDR3 DNA reads TGTGCCAGCAGTGCCCTTCCCCGGGACAGGGCAAACGAGCAGTACTTC. Translation gives CASSALPRDRANEQYF.

The chain links TRBV7-9 to TRBJ1-2; D gene uncertain. V dropped 0 bases and J dropped 8 bases, with 13 bases sitting between them. CDR1 and CDR2 (germline): SEHNR, FQNEAQ (reference sequence). CDR3 length equals 14 residues. CDR3 in DNA: TGTGCCAGCAGCTTAGCCGTTTCCGGTTCGGGCTACACCTTC. Translation: CASSLAVSGSGYTF. Variable domain in full (rest from reference TRBV7-9 and TRBJ1-2): DTGVSQNPRHKITKRGQNVTFRCDPISEHNRLYWYRQTLGQGPEFLTYFQNEAQLEKSRLLSDRFSAERPKGSFSTLEIQRTEQGDSAMYLCASSLAVSGSGYTFGSGTRLTVV.

CDR3 loop: CASSYAGGRGAKNIQYF. The CDR3 DNA follows: TGTGCCAGCAGCTATGCGGGGGGGCGAGGGGCCAAAAACATTCAGTACTTC. The chain is built from TRBV5-4 and TRBJ2-4, with 9 bases aligning to TRBD2. This CDR3 has 17 residues. Germline V gene data show CDR1 as SGHNT and CDR2 as YYREEE (reference sequence). V shed 3 bases and J 1 base; nucleotides not matched to a gene: 8.

The chain employs TRBV6-5 and TRBJ2-1; D call uncertain. Germline V gene data show CDR1 as MNHEY and CDR2 as SVGAGI. V shed 8 bases and J shed 5 bases, with 13 bases lying between them. The CDR3 is made up of 13 amino acids. The CDR3 sequence: CASRAKRNNEQFF. The DNA for the CDR3 is TGTGCCAGCCGCGCTAAGAGGAACAATGAGCAGTTCTTC.

The V and J genes are TRBV5-4 and TRBJ2-3; D may match TRBD1 or TRBD2 (5 bases each). This CDR3 has 15 amino acids. Germline CDR1 is SGHNT and CDR2 is YYREEE (reference sequence). Trimming took 4 bases from V and 2 from J, leaving 14 bases between them. CDR3 coding DNA: TGTGCCAGCAGCCGCGAGGGGACCTACACAGATACGCAGTATTTT. It translates to CASSREGTYTDTQYF. Looking up the rest from reference TRBV5-4 and TRBJ2-3 gives the full variable domain: ETGVTQSPTHLIKTRGQQVTLRCSSQSGHNTVSWYQQALGQGPQFIFQYYREEENGRGNFPPRFSGLQFPNYSSELNVNALELDDSALYLCASSREGTYTDTQYFGPGTRLTVL.

The chain uses TRBV3-1 (or the pseudogene TRBV3-2) and TRBJ2-2; D uncertain. V was shortened by 8 bases and J by 6 bases, with 13 bases between the two germline ends. The V gene's germline CDR1 is LGHDT and CDR2 YNNKEL (reference sequence). This CDR3 is 13 amino acids long. The CDR3 DNA reads as TGTGCCAGCTCGGTGATTGGGCCCGGGGAGCTGTTTTTT. Protein product: CASSVIGPGELFF.

V gene TRBV7-9 combines with J gene TRBJ1-2, with 8 bases matching TRBD1. Germline-derived CDR1 and CDR2 are SEHNR and FQNEAQ (reference sequence). J gave up 3 bases and V 1 base, and 16 bases lay outside the gene matches. The CDR3 covers 19 residues. CDR3 coding DNA: TGTGCCAGCAGCTTAGTTTGTAGACAGGGGCGGCAGGGGGACTATGGCTACACCTTC. It translates to CASSLVCRQGRQGDYGYTF.

This rearrangement joins TRBV30 to TRBJ1-2; a weak D match, TRBD1 (6 bases). CDR3 length: 13 residues. The germline gives CDR1 GTSNPN, CDR2 SVGIG (reference sequence). Trimming took 4 bases from V and 5 from J, leaving 14 bases between them. CDR3 sequence reads: CAWNSDRKYGYTF. Written as DNA, the CDR3 is TGTGCCTGGAATAGTGACAGGAAGTATGGCTACACCTTC.

J is TRBJ2-7 and V is TRBV27; 7 bases fit TRBD2. Germline-derived CDR1 and CDR2 are MNHEY and SMNVEV (reference sequence). Trimming cost V 5 bases and J 1 base; bases outside gene matches: 11. The CDR3 length is 16 residues. The CDR3 here is CASSPIDGGGSYEQYF. Here the CDR3 DNA reads TGTGCCAGCAGTCCAATTGACGGCGGGGGATCCTACGAGCAGTACTTC.

The V gene is TRBV10-1, the J gene TRBJ1-3; TRBD1 is a possible D gene (6 bases). Trimming removed 5 bases from V and 0 bases from J, with 20 bases in between. The germline gives CDR1 WNHNN, CDR2 SYGVQD (reference sequence). This CDR3 has 18 residues. CDR3 DNA sequence: TGCGCCAGCAGTAACGTTACGGGGGCCGAGACCTCTGGAAACACCATATATTTT. This codes for CASSNVTGAETSGNTIYF.